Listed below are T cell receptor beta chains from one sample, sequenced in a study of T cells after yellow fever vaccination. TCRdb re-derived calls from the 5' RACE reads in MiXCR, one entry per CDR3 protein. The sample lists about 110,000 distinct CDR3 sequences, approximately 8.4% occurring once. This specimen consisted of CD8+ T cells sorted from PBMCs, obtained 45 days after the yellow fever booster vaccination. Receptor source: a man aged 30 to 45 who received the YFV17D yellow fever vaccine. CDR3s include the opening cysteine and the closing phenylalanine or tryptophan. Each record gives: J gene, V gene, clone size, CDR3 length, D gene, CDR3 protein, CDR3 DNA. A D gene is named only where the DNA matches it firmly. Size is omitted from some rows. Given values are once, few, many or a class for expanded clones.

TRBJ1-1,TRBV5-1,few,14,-,CASSLYSGGPEAFF,TGCGCCAGCAGCTTGTACTCCGGGGGCCCTGAAGCTTTCTTT
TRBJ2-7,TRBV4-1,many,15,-,CASSQEGRGGYEQYF,TGCGCCAGCAGCCAAGAGGGCAGGGGCGGCTACGAGCAGTACTTC
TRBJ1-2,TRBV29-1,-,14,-,CSVEAPGGSYGYTF,TGCAGCGTTGAAGCCCCGGGGGGTTCATATGGCTACACCTTC
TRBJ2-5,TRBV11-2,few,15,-,CASSPPRTGWETQYF,TGTGCCAGCAGCCCCCCCCGGACGGGGTGGGAGACCCAGTACTTC
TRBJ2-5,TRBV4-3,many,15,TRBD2,CASSSRTRAGETQYF,TGCGCCAGCAGCTCCCGGACTAGGGCAGGAGAGACCCAGTACTTC
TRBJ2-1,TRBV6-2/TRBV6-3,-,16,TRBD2,CASSYSAGRGYNEQFF,TGTGCCAGCAGTTACAGCGCCGGGAGGGGCTACAATGAGCAGTTCTTC
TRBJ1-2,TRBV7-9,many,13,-,CASSQNLFYGYTF,TGTGCCAGCAGCCAAAATCTATTCTATGGCTACACCTTC
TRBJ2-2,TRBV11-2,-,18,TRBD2,CASSGILAGGPNTGELFF,TGTGCCAGCAGCGGGATACTAGCGGGAGGGCCTAACACCGGGGAGCTGTTTTTT
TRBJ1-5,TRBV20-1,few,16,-,CSARGVAEGGNQPQHF,TGCAGTGCTAGAGGGGTCGCGGAAGGGGGCAATCAGCCCCAGCATTTT
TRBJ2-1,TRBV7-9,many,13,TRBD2,CAIALAVHNEQFF,TGTGCTATCGCACTAGCGGTTCACAATGAGCAGTTCTTC
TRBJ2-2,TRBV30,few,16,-,CAWSVHSIANTGELFF,TGTGCCTGGAGTGTACATAGCATCGCGAACACCGGGGAGCTGTTTTTT
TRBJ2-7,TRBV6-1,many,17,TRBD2,CASILRTSGKLASEQYF,TGTGCCAGCATCTTACGGACTAGCGGGAAGTTAGCCTCCGAGCAGTACTTC
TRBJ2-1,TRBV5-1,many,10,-,CASRGNEQFF,TGCGCCAGCAGGGGCAATGAGCAGTTCTTC
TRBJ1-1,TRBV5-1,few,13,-,CASSVDGYTEAFF,TGCGCCAGCAGCGTGGACGGATACACTGAAGCTTTCTTT
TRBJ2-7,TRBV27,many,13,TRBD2,CATGRTSWHEQYF,TGTGCCACAGGACGGACTAGCTGGCACGAGCAGTACTTC
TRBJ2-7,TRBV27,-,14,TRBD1,CASSNQQGSYEQYF,TGTGCCAGCAGTAACCAACAGGGGTCCTACGAGCAGTACTTC
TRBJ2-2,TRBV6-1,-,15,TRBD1,CASSRDRANTGELFF,TGTGCCAGCAGTCGCGACAGGGCCAACACCGGGGAGCTGTTTTTT
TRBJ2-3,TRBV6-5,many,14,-,CASSYPGRPDTQYF,TGTGCCAGCAGTTACCCGGGGCGTCCAGATACGCAGTATTTT
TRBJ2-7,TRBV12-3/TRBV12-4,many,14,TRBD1,CASSLVGQMYEQYF,TGTGCCAGCAGTTTAGTGGGACAGATGTACGAGCAGTACTTC
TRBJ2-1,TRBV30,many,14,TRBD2,CAFSRSGSYNEQFF,TGTGCCTTTAGTAGGAGCGGGAGCTACAATGAGCAGTTCTTC
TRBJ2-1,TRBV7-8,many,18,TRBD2,CASSRSWGTSGRVDEQFF,TGTGCCAGCAGCCGTAGTTGGGGGACTAGCGGGAGGGTGGATGAGCAGTTCTTC
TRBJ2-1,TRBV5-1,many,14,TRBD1,CASSSGQGADEQFF,TGCGCCAGCAGCTCGGGACAGGGGGCTGATGAGCAGTTCTTC
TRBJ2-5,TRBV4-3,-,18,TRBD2,CASSQGRPSREGFETQYF,TGCGCCAGCAGCCAGGGCAGGCCCTCGCGGGAGGGCTTTGAGACCCAGTACTTC
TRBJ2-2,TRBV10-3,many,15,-,CAISGDGTNTGELFF,TGTGCCATCAGTGGAGACGGAACGAACACCGGGGAGCTGTTTTTT
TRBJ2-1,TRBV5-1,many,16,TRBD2,CASSSPTSGSYNEQFF,TGCGCCAGCAGCTCCCCGACTAGCGGAAGTTACAATGAGCAGTTCTTC
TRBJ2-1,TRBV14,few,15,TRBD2,CASSRWTSVYNEQFF,TGTGCCAGCAGCCGATGGACTAGCGTTTACAATGAGCAGTTCTTC
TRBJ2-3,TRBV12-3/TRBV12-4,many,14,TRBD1,CASSLGDSSDTQYF,TGTGCCAGCAGTTTGGGGGACAGTTCAGATACGCAGTATTTT
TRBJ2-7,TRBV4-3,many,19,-,CASSQGFWLSEAAVYEQYF,TGCGCCAGCAGCCAAGGGTTCTGGCTTTCGGAGGCTGCAGTCTACGAGCAGTACTTC
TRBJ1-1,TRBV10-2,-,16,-,CASNDRPETSNTEAFF,TGCGCCAGCAATGACCGGCCCGAGACATCGAACACTGAAGCTTTCTTT
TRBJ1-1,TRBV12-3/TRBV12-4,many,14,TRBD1,CASSPTGGVTEAFF,TGTGCCAGCAGCCCGACAGGGGGGGTCACTGAAGCTTTCTTT
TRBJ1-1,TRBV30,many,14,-,CAWSAYSSRTEAFF,TGTGCCTGGAGTGCATACAGCTCTCGGACTGAAGCTTTCTTT
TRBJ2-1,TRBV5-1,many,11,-,CASSKTGEQFF,TGCGCCAGCAGCAAGACTGGTGAGCAGTTCTTC
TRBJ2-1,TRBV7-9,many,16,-,CASSELQGAPYNEQFF,TGTGCCAGCAGCGAGCTTCAGGGAGCGCCTTACAATGAGCAGTTCTTC
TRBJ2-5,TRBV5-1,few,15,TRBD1,CASSLGQGYQETQYF,TGCGCCAGCAGCTTAGGACAGGGGTATCAAGAGACCCAGTACTTC
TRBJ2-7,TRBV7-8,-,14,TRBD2,CASSAGLGPYEQYF,TGTGCCAGCAGCGCTGGACTAGGCCCCTACGAGCAGTACTTC
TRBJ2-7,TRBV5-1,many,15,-,CASSLAFEGTDEQYF,TGCGCCAGCAGCTTGGCCTTTGAGGGAACCGACGAGCAGTACTTC
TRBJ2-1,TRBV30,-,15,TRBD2,CAWSVLAGPYNEQFF,TGTGCCTGGAGTGTACTAGCGGGACCCTACAATGAGCAGTTCTTC
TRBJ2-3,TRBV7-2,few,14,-,CASIDSGRTDTQYF,TGTGCCAGCATCGATAGCGGCCGCACAGATACGCAGTATTTT
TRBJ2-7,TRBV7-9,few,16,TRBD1,CASSHRWGQGSYEQYF,TGTGCCAGCAGCCACAGGTGGGGACAGGGGTCCTACGAGCAGTACTTC
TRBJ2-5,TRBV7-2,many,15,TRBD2,CASTELAGVGETQYF,TGTGCCAGCACCGAACTAGCGGGAGTAGGAGAGACCCAGTACTTC
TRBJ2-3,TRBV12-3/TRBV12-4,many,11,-,CASTNTDTQYF,TGTGCCAGCACAAATACAGATACGCAGTATTTT
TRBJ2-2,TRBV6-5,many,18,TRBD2,CASSYEGLATANTGELFF,TGTGCCAGCAGTTACGAGGGACTAGCAACCGCGAACACCGGGGAGCTGTTTTTT
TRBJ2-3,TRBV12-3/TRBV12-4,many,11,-,CASSLRGTQYF,TGTGCCAGCAGTCTCAGGGGTACGCAGTATTTT
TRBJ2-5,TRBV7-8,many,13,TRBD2,CASKLAGEETQYF,TGTGCCAGCAAGCTAGCGGGCGAAGAGACCCAGTACTTC
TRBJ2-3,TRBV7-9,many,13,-,CASLRGYTDTQYF,TGTGCCAGCCTCCGAGGTTACACAGATACGCAGTATTTT
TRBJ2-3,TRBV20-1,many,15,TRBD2,CSAWASGPSTDTQYF,TGCAGTGCTTGGGCTAGCGGCCCTAGCACAGATACGCAGTATTTT
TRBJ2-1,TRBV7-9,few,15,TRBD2,CASSSLAGPYNEQFF,TGTGCCAGCAGCTCACTAGCGGGACCTTACAATGAGCAGTTCTTC
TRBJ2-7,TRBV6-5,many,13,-,CASSYRGSYEQYF,TGTGCCAGCAGTTACAGGGGCTCCTACGAGCAGTACTTC
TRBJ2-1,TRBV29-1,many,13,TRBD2,CSVTLADLNEQFF,TGCAGCGTTACTCTAGCGGACTTGAATGAGCAGTTCTTC
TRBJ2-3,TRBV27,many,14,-,CASSLRGSPDTQYF,TGTGCCAGCAGTTTACGGGGGAGTCCAGATACGCAGTATTTT
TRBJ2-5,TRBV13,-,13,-,CASSLRDLETQYF,TGTGCCAGCAGCCTGCGGGACCTAGAGACCCAGTACTTC
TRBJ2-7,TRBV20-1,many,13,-,CSARGLSSYEQYF,TGCAGTGCCCGGGGACTTAGCTCCTACGAGCAGTACTTC
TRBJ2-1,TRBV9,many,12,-,CASSPSGHEQFF,TGTGCCAGCAGCCCCTCGGGGCATGAGCAGTTCTTC